Listed below are T cell receptor beta chains from one sample, sequenced in a study of glioma-infiltrating T cells. TCRdb reanalysed the multiplex PCR reads using MiXCR and keeps one entry per CDR3 protein. Among around 390,000 distinct CDR3 sequences listed, less than 50% were seen once. Sequencing was performed on glioma tissue, nonneoplastic brain tissue, or PBMCs (not recorded which). Source of these receptors: a human donor with low-grade glioma or glioblastoma, undergoing nonglioma brain surgery, or in good health (not recorded which). The CDR3 runs from the conserved cysteine through the conserved F or W. Fields, in order: V gene, D gene, J gene, clone size, CDR3 protein, CDR3 DNA. The D gene is left open where the match is weak. Some rows have no size entry. The others give once, few or many, or a class for an expanded clone.

TRBV19	.	TRBJ2-2	.	CASTPVLGPGELFF	TGTGCCAGTACCCCCGTATTGGGGCCCGGGGAGCTGTTTTTT
TRBV4-3	.	TRBJ1-5	.	CASSQDQGSNQPQHF	TGCGCCAGCAGCCAAGATCAAGGGAGCAATCAGCCCCAGCATTTT
TRBV15	.	TRBJ2-5	many	CATSSYGERKTQYF	TGTGCCACCAGCAGTTACGGGGAAAGGAAGACCCAGTACTTC
TRBV20-1	.	TRBJ1-3	few	CSAAGSTGNTIYF	TGCAGTGCGGCAGGGTCAACTGGAAACACCATATATTTT
TRBV28	.	TRBJ2-1	few	CASSLYGQSEQFF	TGTGCCAGCAGTTTATATGGACAGTCTGAGCAGTTCTTC
TRBV7-2	TRBD1	TRBJ1-6	.	CASSFHRTGGVSYNSPLHF	TGTGCCAGCAGCTTCCATAGAACAGGGGGCGTCTCCTATAATTCACCCCTCCACTTT
TRBV12-3/TRBV12-4	.	TRBJ1-2	.	CASSFVQTGYTF	TGTGCCAGCAGTTTCGTCCAAACAGGCTACACCTTC
TRBV20-1	.	TRBJ1-2	many	CSARPQIGGYGYTF	TGCAGTGCTAGACCGCAGATAGGAGGGTATGGCTACACCTTC
TRBV6-2/TRBV6-3	.	TRBJ2-1	many	CASSYGRNEQFF	TGTGCCAGCAGTTACGGAAGGAATGAGCAGTTCTTC
TRBV2	.	TRBJ2-5	few	CASSAGNFQETQYF	TGTGCCAGCAGCGCCGGGAATTTTCAGGAGACCCAGTACTTC
TRBV20-1	.	TRBJ2-3	few	CSASVAGRSDTQYF	TGCAGTGCTAGTGTAGCCGGGCGCTCAGATACGCAGTATTTT
TRBV28	.	TRBJ1-2	.	CASSPRQFTNYGYTF	TGTGCCAGCAGCCCAAGACAGTTTACTAACTATGGCTACACCTTC
TRBV28	.	TRBJ2-1	many	CASSLRQGGYNEQFF	TGTGCCAGCAGTTTAAGGCAGGGAGGCTACAATGAGCAGTTCTTC
TRBV4-2	TRBD2	TRBJ2-1	.	CASSLGAGVYNEQFF	TGTGCCAGCAGCTTAGGGGCGGGGGTCTACAATGAGCAGTTCTTC
TRBV2	TRBD1	TRBJ2-7	.	CASRPGTGIYEQYF	TGTGCCAGCAGACCCGGGACAGGAATCTACGAGCAGTACTTC
TRBV15	TRBD2	TRBJ2-3	few	CATSRVGLAGTDTQYF	TGTGCCACCAGCAGAGTAGGACTAGCGGGCACAGATACGCAGTATTTT
TRBV18	.	TRBJ1-2	.	CASSPGRALGYTF	TGTGCCAGCTCACCGGGACGAGCTTTGGGCTACACCTTC
TRBV28	.	TRBJ2-7	.	CASSPRGFINEQYF	TGTGCCAGCAGCCCCCGGGGCTTCATCAATGAGCAGTACTTC
TRBV27	TRBD2	TRBJ2-1	few	CAAAGTSGYNEQFF	TGTGCCGCAGCCGGGACTAGCGGTTACAATGAGCAGTTCTTC
TRBV4-1	.	TRBJ2-3	.	CPSSGQGTDTQYF	TGCCCCAGCAGCGGGCAGGGCACAGATACGCAGTATTTT
TRBV20-1	.	TRBJ2-1	.	CSARDRVRATNEQSF	TGCAGTGCTAGAGATCGGGTTCGAGCGACCAATGAGCAGTCCTTC
TRBV6-1	.	TRBJ1-6	many	CASSDRDNSPLHF	TGTGCCAGCAGTGACAGGGATAATTCACCCCTCCACTTT
TRBV5-1	TRBD2	TRBJ2-1	.	CASSLGLAGAYNEQFF	TGCGCCAGCAGCTTGGGACTAGCGGGAGCCTACAATGAGCAGTTCTTC
TRBV4-3	.	TRBJ2-2	few	CASSQRLRLLNTGELFF	TGCGCCAGCAGCCAAAGGCTCCGGTTATTGAACACCGGGGAGCTGTTTTTT
TRBV20-1	TRBD1	TRBJ1-5	many	CSATGQGDHQPQHF	TGCAGTGCCACCGGACAGGGAGATCACCAGCCCCAGCATTTT
TRBV7-2	TRBD1	TRBJ1-2	few	CASSSRQGSYGYTF	TGTGCCAGCAGTTCCCGACAGGGAAGCTATGGCTACACCTTC
TRBV6-1	.	TRBJ1-4	.	CASSPYEKLFF	TGTGCCAGCAGTCCCTATGAAAAACTGTTTTTT
TRBV12-3/TRBV12-4	.	TRBJ2-7	few	CASSLGTRGLSYEQYF	TGTGCCAGCAGTTTAGGGACCAGGGGCCTCTCCTACGAGCAGTACTTC
TRBV28	.	TRBJ1-1	many	CASSSLRNTEAFF	TGTGCCAGCAGTTCCCTCCGGAACACTGAAGCTTTCTTT
TRBV11-1	.	TRBJ1-1	few	CASGGLSTEAFF	TGTGCCAGCGGGGGGTTGTCGACTGAAGCTTTCTTT
TRBV3-1	.	TRBJ2-2	.	CASSQWTVNTGELFF	TGTGCCAGCAGCCAGTGGACAGTCAACACCGGGGAGCTGTTTTTT
TRBV6-1	TRBD2	TRBJ2-1	few	CASSQTRGLAGANEQFF	TGTGCCAGCAGCCAAACGAGGGGACTAGCGGGAGCCAATGAGCAGTTCTTC
TRBV4-1	.	TRBJ1-1	.	CASSQEKGSYEAFF	TGCGCCAGCAGCCAAGAGAAGGGGAGCTATGAAGCTTTCTTT
TRBV6-1	.	TRBJ2-6	few	CASSEGPAGANVLTF	TGTGCCAGCAGTGAAGGGCCCGCAGGGGCCAACGTCCTGACTTTC
TRBV27	.	TRBJ1-1	many	CASSLPGGNEAFF	TGTGCCAGCAGTTTACCGGGGGGTAATGAAGCTTTCTTT
TRBV20-1	.	TRBJ2-2	few	CSGRAPNTGELFF	TGCAGCGGCAGGGCGCCGAACACCGGGGAGCTGTTTTTT
TRBV2	TRBD1	TRBJ1-5	.	CASSGRDSRNQPQHF	TGTGCCAGCAGCGGACGGGACAGCCGAAATCAGCCCCAGCATTTT
TRBV20-1	TRBD1	TRBJ1-1	.	CSVGTGGLINTEAFF	TGCAGTGTCGGGACAGGGGGCCTCATAAACACTGAAGCTTTCTTT
TRBV7-2	.	TRBJ2-5	.	CAGSSYHRVSGETQYF	TGTGCCGGCAGCTCCTACCACAGGGTATCCGGAGAGACCCAGTACTTC
TRBV20-1	.	TRBJ2-7	many	CSVYTGSSYEQYF	TGCAGTGTCTATACAGGGAGCTCCTACGAGCAGTACTTC
TRBV19	.	TRBJ1-5	.	CASSTTDSNNQPQHF	TGTGCCAGTAGTACCACTGACAGTAACAATCAGCCCCAGCATTTT
TRBV7-9	TRBD2	TRBJ2-7	.	CASTPGGGQYF	TGTGCCAGCACCCCGGGGGGGGGGCAGTACTTC
TRBV7-2	.	TRBJ2-1	.	CASGDDSLEQLF	TGTGCCAGCGGGGATGACAGCCTTGAGCAGCTCTTC